A selection of T cell receptor beta chains follows, all from one sample in a study of T cell repertoires in ileal Crohn's disease. Assay used: immunoSEQ multiplex PCR; TCRdb lists only in-frame clones, some missing. The repertoire has about 15,000 clones, about 60% of them found once; the top ten carry roughly 6.2%. Sequencing was done on a sample of ileal tissue. The receptors shown here come from an adult with Crohn's disease. Both conserved end residues are part of each CDR3. The D gene is left open where the match is weak. Clone size is given for some rows only: seen once, a few or many times, or a class if the clone is expanded.

size	V	J	D	CDR3	DNA
.	TRBV11-2	TRBJ2-7	TRBD1	CASRWGQTSGEQYF	TGTGCCAGCAGATGGGGACAGACGTCGGGCGAGCAGTACTTC
few	TRBV9	TRBJ2-7	TRBD2	CASSARQSGASSYEQYF	TGTGCCAGCAGCGCCCGCCAAAGCGGGGCCAGCTCCTACGAGCAGTACTTC
.	TRBV27	TRBJ1-1	.	CASSLERNTEAFF	TGTGCCAGCAGTTTGGAGAGGAACACTGAAGCTTTCTTT
.	TRBV6-5	TRBJ2-3	.	CASSWDSTDTQYF	TGTGCCAGCTCCTGGGACTCCACGGATACGCAGTATTTT
.	TRBV30	TRBJ1-1	.	CAWSVFTDLNTEAFF	TGTGCCTGGAGTGTTTTTACGGACTTGAACACTGAAGCTTTCTTT
few	TRBV25-1	TRBJ2-1	TRBD1	CASSVTGFEQFF	TGTGCCAGCAGTGTGACAGGGTTTGAGCAGTTCTTC
.	TRBV7-2	TRBJ2-1	TRBD2	CASSLTSGMSSYNEQFF	TGTGCCAGCAGCTTAACTAGCGGGATGAGCTCCTACAATGAGCAGTTCTTC
few	TRBV4-2	TRBJ2-3	TRBD2	CASSPGGEGRNIDTQYF	TGTGCCAGCAGCCCAGGAGGGGAGGGCCGAAATATAGATACGCAGTATTTT
.	TRBV10-3	TRBJ1-2	.	CAISEGRAGGYTF	TGTGCCATCAGTGAGGGCAGGGCCGGTGGCTACACCTTC
.	TRBV7-2	TRBJ1-1	.	CASSRREVGVTEAFF	TGTGCCAGCAGCCGCAGGGAGGTGGGGGTTACTGAAGCTTTCTTT
few	TRBV6-1	TRBJ1-5	.	CASSANPGSLSNQPQHF	TGTGCCAGCAGTGCCAACCCAGGGTCGCTTTCCAATCAGCCCCAGCATTTT
medium-sized	TRBV19	TRBJ1-1	.	CASSMGGLTEAFF	TGTGCCAGTAGTATGGGGGGGCTCACTGAAGCTTTCTTT
.	TRBV4-2	TRBJ1-4	.	CASSQGFSATELFF	TGTGCCAGCAGCCAAGGGTTCAGCGCGACGGAACTGTTTTTT
.	TRBV7-9	TRBJ1-5	.	CASSTRAYQPQHF	TGTGCCAGCAGCACTAGGGCCTATCAGCCCCAGCATTTT
few	TRBV9	TRBJ1-3	.	CASSTRGNTIYF	TGTGCCAGCAGCACGAGAGGAAACACCATATATTTT
.	TRBV4-2	TRBJ1-1	.	CASSQDLAVNTEAFF	TGTGCCAGCAGCCAAGATCTGGCAGTGAACACTGAAGCTTTCTTT
.	TRBV5-1	TRBJ2-5	TRBD1	CASSGGQGAIQETQYF	TGCGCCAGCAGCGGGGGGCAGGGGGCGATACAAGAGACCCAGTACTTC
.	TRBV7-9	TRBJ2-2	.	CASSSLVGTGELFF	TGTGCCAGCAGCTCACTAGTCGGCACCGGGGAGCTGTTTTTT
few	TRBV7-8	TRBJ1-5	TRBD1	CASSPQGAGQPQHF	TGTGCCAGCAGCCCGCAGGGGGCGGGTCAGCCCCAGCATTTT
.	TRBV7-3	TRBJ2-5	TRBD2	CASSSKAGGRETQYF	TGTGCCAGCAGCTCAAAGGCGGGAGGCAGGGAGACCCAGTACTTC
once	TRBV2	TRBJ2-3	TRBD2	CASSQGYSGSRADTQYF	TGTGCCAGCTCCCAAGGGTATAGCGGGAGTCGGGCAGATACGCAGTATTTT
few	TRBV5-6	TRBJ1-1	.	CASSRLYRENTEAFF	TGTGCCAGCAGCCGCCTATACAGGGAAAACACTGAAGCTTTCTTT
.	TRBV6-1	TRBJ2-1	.	CASSELSGNYNEQFF	TGTGCCAGCAGTGAGCTCTCCGGGAACTACAATGAGCAGTTCTTC
medium-sized	TRBV5-4	TRBJ2-1	.	CASSLDPLSNEQFF	TGTGCCAGCAGCTTGGATCCCCTGTCGAATGAGCAGTTCTTC
few	TRBV7-9	TRBJ2-7	.	CASSPTAPNEQYF	TGTGCCAGCAGCCCTACAGCTCCTAACGAGCAGTACTTC
.	TRBV4-1	TRBJ2-1	.	CASSQVGMTGTGNEQFF	TGCGCCAGCAGCCAAGTAGGTATGACAGGTACGGGCAATGAGCAGTTCTTC
few	TRBV5-1	TRBJ1-1	.	CASSLLVNTEAFF	TGCGCCAGCAGCTTGCTAGTAAACACTGAAGCTTTCTTT
.	TRBV27	TRBJ2-1	.	CASRTNLAHTSYNEQFF	TGTGCCAGCAGGACAAACTTAGCGCATACTTCCTACAATGAGCAGTTCTTC
few	TRBV11-2	TRBJ2-3	.	CASILEPSGTDTQYF	TGTGCCAGCATCCTCGAGCCATCTGGCACAGATACGCAGTATTTT
few	TRBV5-1	TRBJ1-1	.	CASSFNRAAEAFF	TGCGCCAGCAGCTTTAACAGGGCGGCTGAAGCTTTCTTT
.	TRBV6-5	TRBJ1-2	.	CASSYHQGNGYTF	TGTGCCAGCAGTTACCACCAGGGGAACGGCTACACCTTC
once	TRBV15	TRBJ2-7	TRBD1	CATSSLPGQGNLYEQYF	TGTGCCACCAGCAGCTTACCGGGACAGGGAAATCTTTACGAGCAGTACTTC
few	TRBV30	TRBJ1-2	TRBD1	CAWSFSGTGSITF	TGTGCCTGGAGTTTCTCCGGGACAGGCAGTATCACCTTC
.	TRBV5-1	TRBJ2-7	.	CASSLVGSSLLYEQYF	TGCGCCAGCAGCTTGGTCGGGAGTTCCCTACTCTACGAGCAGTACTTC
.	TRBV6-6	TRBJ2-7	.	CASSYDSRARHYEQYF	TGTGCCAGCAGTTACGACTCGCGGGCCCGACACTACGAGCAGTACTTC
.	TRBV9	TRBJ2-5	.	CASSVGGYQETQYF	TGTGCCAGCAGCGTGGGAGGTTACCAAGAGACCCAGTACTTC
.	TRBV27	TRBJ2-7	.	CASSLSEGRTYEQYF	TGTGCCAGCAGTTTATCGGAGGGGCGGACCTACGAGCAGTACTTC
few	TRBV6-1	TRBJ2-3	.	CASSESPRSTDTQYF	TGTGCCAGCAGTGAATCCCCGAGAAGCACAGATACGCAGTATTTT
.	TRBV30	TRBJ2-1	.	CAWSVGRDEQFF	TGTGCCTGGAGTGTCGGTCGTGATGAGCAGTTCTTC
.	TRBV30	TRBJ2-1	.	CAWSGGSFSYNEQFF	TGTGCCTGGAGTGGGGGCAGCTTCTCCTACAATGAGCAGTTCTTC
.	TRBV6-5	TRBJ2-3	TRBD2	CASSQGTSLDTQYF	TGTGCCAGCAGTCAAGGGACTAGCTTAGATACGCAGTATTTT
.	TRBV7-8	TRBJ2-3	TRBD1	CASSRGTGRTDTQYF	TGTGCCAGCAGCCGTGGGACAGGGCGAACAGATACGCAGTATTTT
once	TRBV27	TRBJ2-1	TRBD2	CASSPGLAGVVNEQFF	TGTGCCAGCAGTCCAGGACTAGCGGGAGTTGTCAATGAGCAGTTCTTC
.	TRBV13	TRBJ2-5	TRBD1	CASSLGRNRGNLETQYF	TGTGCCAGCAGCTTAGGCAGGAACAGGGGGAACCTCGAGACCCAGTACTTC
.	TRBV7-3	TRBJ2-1	TRBD2	CASSPSAGVENEQFF	TGTGCCAGCAGCCCTTCAGCGGGAGTAGAGAATGAGCAGTTCTTC
few	TRBV7-4	TRBJ1-3	TRBD1	CASSFRTGLTSSGNTIYF	TGTGCCAGCAGCTTCCGGACAGGTCTCACTTCCTCTGGAAACACCATATATTTT
few	TRBV13	TRBJ2-3	TRBD2	CASSSPGLAGVF	TGTGCCAGCAGCTCACCGGGACTAGCGGGAGTCTTT
.	TRBV6-5	TRBJ2-7	.	CASSYGQGSYEQYF	TGTGCCAGCAGTTACGGGCAGGGCTCCTACGAGCAGTACTTC
few	TRBV6-1	TRBJ1-5	TRBD1	CASSDTGTGGQPQHF	TGTGCCAGCAGTGATACCGGGACAGGGGGTCAGCCCCAGCATTTT
.	TRBV4-3	TRBJ2-1	TRBD2	CASSQVLPSGTNEQFF	TGCGCCAGCAGCCAAGTCCTCCCTAGCGGGACGAATGAGCAGTTCTTC
.	TRBV27	TRBJ1-1	.	CASRTQGPNTEAFF	TGTGCCAGCCGGACACAGGGCCCTAACACTGAAGCTTTCTTT
.	TRBV5-1	TRBJ1-2	.	CASSFSGSSNYGYTF	TGCGCCAGCAGCTTCTCCGGGAGTTCTAACTATGGCTACACCTTC
once	TRBV28	TRBJ1-5	.	CASRPAGPRQPQHF	TGTGCCAGCAGGCCAGCAGGTCCTCGCCAGCCCCAGCATTTT
.	TRBV6-5	TRBJ1-6	TRBD1	CASSYYARGTNSPLHF	TGTGCCAGCAGTTACTATGCCAGGGGGACGAATTCACCCCTCCACTTT
.	TRBV18	TRBJ1-1	.	CASSPSTRSAFF	TGTGCCAGCTCACCCTCTACTAGGTCAGCTTTCTTT